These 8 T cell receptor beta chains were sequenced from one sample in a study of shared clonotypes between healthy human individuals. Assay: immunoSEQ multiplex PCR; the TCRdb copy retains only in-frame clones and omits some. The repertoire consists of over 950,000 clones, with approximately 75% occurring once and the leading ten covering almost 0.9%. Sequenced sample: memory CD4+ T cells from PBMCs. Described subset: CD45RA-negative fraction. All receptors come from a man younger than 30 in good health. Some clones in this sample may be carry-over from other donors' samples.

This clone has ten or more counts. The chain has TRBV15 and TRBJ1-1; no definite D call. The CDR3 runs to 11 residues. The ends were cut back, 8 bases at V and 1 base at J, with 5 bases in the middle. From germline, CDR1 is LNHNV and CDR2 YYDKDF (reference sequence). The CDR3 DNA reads TGTGCCACCGGTCGGAACACTGAAGCTTTCTTT. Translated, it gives CATGRNTEAFF.

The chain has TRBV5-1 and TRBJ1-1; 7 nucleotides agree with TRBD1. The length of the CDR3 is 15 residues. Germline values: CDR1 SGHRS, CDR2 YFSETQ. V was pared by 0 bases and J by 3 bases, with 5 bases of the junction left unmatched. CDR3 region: CASSLAGGTDTEAFF. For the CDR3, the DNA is TGCGCCAGCAGCTTGGCCGGAGGGACAGACACTGAAGCTTTCTTT. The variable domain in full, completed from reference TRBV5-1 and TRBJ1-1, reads KAGVTQTPRYLIKTRGQQVTLSCSPISGHRSVSWYQQTPGQGLQFLFEYFSETQRNKGNFPGRFSGRQFSNSRSEMNVSTLELGDSALYLCASSLAGGTDTEAFFGQGTRLTVV.

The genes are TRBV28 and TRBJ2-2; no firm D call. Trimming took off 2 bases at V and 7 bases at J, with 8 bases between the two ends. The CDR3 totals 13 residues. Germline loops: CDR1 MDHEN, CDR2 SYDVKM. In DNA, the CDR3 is TGTGCCAGCAGTTTAGGCCAGAACGGGGAGCTGTTTTTT. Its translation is CASSLGQNGELFF.

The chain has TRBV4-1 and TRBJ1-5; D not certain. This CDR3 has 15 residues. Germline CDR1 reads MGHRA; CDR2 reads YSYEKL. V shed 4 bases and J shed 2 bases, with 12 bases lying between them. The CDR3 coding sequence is TGCGCCAGCAGCCCGCGCGGGCAGGGCAATCAGCCCCAGCATTTT. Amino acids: CASSPRGQGNQPQHF.

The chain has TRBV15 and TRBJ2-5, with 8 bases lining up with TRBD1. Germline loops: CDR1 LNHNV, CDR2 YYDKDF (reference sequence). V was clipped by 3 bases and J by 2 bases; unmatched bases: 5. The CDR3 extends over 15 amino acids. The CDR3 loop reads CATSSQGARQETQYF. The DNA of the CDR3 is TGTGCCACCAGCAGCCAGGGGGCCCGTCAAGAGACCCAGTACTTC.

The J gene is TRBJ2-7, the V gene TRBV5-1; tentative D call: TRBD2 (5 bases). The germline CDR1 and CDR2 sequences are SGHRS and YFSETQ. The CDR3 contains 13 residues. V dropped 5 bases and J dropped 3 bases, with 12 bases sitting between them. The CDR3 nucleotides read TGCGCCAGCAGATGGGAGACAAGCTACGAGCAGTACTTC. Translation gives CASRWETSYEQYF. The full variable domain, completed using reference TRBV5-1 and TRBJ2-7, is KAGVTQTPRYLIKTRGQQVTLSCSPISGHRSVSWYQQTPGQGLQFLFEYFSETQRNKGNFPGRFSGRQFSNSRSEMNVSTLELGDSALYLCASRWETSYEQYFGPGTRLTVT.

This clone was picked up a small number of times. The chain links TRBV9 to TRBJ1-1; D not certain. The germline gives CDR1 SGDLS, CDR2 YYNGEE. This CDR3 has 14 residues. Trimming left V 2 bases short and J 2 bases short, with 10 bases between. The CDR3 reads CASSVDVINTEAFF. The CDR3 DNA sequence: TGTGCCAGCAGCGTCGATGTAATCAACACTGAAGCTTTCTTT.

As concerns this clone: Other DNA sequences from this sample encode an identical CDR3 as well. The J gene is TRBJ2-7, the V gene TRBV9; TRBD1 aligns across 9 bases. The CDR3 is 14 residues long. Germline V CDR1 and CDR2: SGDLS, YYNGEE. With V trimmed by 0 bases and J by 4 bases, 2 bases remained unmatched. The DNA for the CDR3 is TGTGCCAGCAGCGTAGCACAGGGGGCATACGAGCAGTACTTC. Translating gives CASSVAQGAYEQYF.